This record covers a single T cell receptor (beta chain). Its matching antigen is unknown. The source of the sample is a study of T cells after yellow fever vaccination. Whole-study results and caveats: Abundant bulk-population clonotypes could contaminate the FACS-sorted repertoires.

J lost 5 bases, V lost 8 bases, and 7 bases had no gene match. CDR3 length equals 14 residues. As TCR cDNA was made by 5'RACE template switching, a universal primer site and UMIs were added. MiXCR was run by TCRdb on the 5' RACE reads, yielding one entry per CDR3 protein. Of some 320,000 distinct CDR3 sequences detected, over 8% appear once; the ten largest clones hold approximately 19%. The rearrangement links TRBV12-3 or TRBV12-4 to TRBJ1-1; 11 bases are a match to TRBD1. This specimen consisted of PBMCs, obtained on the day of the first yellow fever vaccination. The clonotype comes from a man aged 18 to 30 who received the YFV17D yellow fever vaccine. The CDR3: CASGAGTGGTEAFF. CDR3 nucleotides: TGTGCCAGCGGAGCCGGGACAGGGGGAACTGAAGCTTTCTTT.